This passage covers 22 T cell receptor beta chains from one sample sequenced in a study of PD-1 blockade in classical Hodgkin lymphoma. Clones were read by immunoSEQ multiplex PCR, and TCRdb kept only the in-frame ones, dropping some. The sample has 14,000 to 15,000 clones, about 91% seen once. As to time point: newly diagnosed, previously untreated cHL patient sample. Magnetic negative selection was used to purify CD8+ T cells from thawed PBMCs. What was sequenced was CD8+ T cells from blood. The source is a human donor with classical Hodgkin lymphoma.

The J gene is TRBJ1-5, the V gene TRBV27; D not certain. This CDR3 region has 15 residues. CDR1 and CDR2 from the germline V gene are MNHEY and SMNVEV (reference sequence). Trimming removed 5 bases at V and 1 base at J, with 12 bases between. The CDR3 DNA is TGTGCCAGCAGTATGACATTGGGGAGCAATCAGCCCCAGCATTTT. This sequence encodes CASSMTLGSNQPQHF.

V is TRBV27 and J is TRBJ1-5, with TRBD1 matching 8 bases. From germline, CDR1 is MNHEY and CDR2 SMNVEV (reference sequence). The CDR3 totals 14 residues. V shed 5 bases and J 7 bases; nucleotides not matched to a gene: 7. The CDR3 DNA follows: TGTGCCAGCAGTCCACAGGGGGGAGGACAGCCCCAGCATTTT. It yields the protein CASSPQGGGQPQHF.

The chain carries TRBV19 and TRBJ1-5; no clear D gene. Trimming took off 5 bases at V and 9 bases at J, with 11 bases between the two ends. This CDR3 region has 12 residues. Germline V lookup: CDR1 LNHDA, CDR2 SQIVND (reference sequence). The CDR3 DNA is TGTGCCAGTAGTCTACCCTCCGGGCCCCAGCATTTT. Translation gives CASSLPSGPQHF. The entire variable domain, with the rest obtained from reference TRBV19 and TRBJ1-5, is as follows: DGGITQSPKYLFRKEGQNVTLSCEQNLNHDAMYWYRQDPGQGLRLIYYSQIVNDFQKGDIAEGYSVSREKKESFPLTVTSAQKNPTAFYLCASSLPSGPQHFGDGTRLSIL.

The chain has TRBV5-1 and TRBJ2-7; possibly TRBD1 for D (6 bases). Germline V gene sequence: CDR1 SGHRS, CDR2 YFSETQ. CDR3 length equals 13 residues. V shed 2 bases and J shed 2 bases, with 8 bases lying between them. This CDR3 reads CASSFRTAYEQYF. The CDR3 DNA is TGCGCCAGCAGCTTTCGGACAGCCTACGAGCAGTACTTC.

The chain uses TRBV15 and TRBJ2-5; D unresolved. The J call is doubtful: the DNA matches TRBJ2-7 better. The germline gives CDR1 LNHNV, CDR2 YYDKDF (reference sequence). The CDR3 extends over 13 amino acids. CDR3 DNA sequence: TGTGCCACCAGGGGGAAAGCTTCCTACGAGCAGTACTTC. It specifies CATRGKASYEQYF.

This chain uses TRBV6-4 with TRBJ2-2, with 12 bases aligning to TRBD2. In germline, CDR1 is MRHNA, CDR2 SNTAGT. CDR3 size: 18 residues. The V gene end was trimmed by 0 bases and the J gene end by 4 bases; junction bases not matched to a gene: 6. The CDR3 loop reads CASSDSASGRELTGELFF. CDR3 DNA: TGTGCCAGCAGTGACTCGGCTAGCGGGAGGGAACTCACCGGGGAGCTGTTTTTT.

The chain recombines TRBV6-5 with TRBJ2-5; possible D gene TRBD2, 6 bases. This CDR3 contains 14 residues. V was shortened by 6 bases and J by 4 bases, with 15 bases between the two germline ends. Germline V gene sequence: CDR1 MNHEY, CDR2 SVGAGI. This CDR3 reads CASSYGTGGETQYF. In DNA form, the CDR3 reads TGTGCCAGCAGCTATGGGACCGGGGGAGAGACCCAGTACTTC.

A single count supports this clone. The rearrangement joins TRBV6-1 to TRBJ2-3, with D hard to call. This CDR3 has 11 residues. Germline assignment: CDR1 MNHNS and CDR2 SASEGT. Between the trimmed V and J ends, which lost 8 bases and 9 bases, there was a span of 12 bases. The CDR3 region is CASRTGTTQYF. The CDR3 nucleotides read TGTGCCAGCCGGACGGGCACGACGCAGTATTTT.

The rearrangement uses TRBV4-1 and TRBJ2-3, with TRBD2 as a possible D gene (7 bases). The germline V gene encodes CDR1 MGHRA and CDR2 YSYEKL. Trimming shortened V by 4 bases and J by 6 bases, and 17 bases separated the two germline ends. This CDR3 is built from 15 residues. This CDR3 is CASSPERGAPDTQYF. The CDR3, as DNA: TGCGCCAGCAGCCCGGAACGGGGGGCCCCTGATACGCAGTATTTT.

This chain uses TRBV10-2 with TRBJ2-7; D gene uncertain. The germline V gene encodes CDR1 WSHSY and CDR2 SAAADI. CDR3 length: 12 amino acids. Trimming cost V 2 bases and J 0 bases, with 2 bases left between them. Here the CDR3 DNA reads TGCGCCAGCAGTGAGCCCTCCTACGAGCAGTACTTC. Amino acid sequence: CASSEPSYEQYF.

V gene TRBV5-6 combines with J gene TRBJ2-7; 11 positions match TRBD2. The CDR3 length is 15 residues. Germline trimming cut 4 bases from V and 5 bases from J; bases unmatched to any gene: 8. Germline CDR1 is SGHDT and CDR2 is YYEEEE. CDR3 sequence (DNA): TGTGCCAGCAGCGCCCCTAGCGGGAGGCTCGACGAGCAGTACTTC. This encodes CASSAPSGRLDEQYF.

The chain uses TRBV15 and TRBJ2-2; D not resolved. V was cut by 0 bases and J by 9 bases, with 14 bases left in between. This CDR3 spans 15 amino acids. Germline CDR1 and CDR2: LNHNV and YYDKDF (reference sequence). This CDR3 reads CATSRDSTYQRELFF. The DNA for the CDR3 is TGTGCCACCAGCAGAGATTCGACATACCAGAGGGAGCTGTTTTTT.

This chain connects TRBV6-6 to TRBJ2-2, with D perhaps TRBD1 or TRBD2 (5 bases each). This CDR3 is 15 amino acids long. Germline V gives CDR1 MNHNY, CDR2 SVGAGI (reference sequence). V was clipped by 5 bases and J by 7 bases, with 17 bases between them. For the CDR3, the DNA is TGTGCCAGCAGTCATCGGGACCCCCTGGGCGGGGAGCTGTTTTTT. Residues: CASSHRDPLGGELFF.

The CDR3: CAGRMSVTLIDINTEAFF. The CDR3 DNA follows: TGTGCCGGGCGAATGTCGGTGACACTAATCGATATTAACACTGAAGCTTTCTTT. The V gene is TRBV2, the J gene TRBJ1-1, with no clear D. CDR3 length equals 18 residues. The germline V and J ends were trimmed by 11 bases and 2 bases, with 30 bases remaining between them. The germline gives CDR1 SNHLY, CDR2 FYNNEI.

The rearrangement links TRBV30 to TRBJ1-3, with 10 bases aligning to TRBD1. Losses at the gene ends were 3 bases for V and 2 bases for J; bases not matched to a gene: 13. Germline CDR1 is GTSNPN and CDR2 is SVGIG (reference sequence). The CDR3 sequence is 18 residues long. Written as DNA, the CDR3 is TGTGCCTGGAGGGCGGGACAGGGGAATGTAGGAACTGGAAACACCATATATTTT. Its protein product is CAWRAGQGNVGTGNTIYF.

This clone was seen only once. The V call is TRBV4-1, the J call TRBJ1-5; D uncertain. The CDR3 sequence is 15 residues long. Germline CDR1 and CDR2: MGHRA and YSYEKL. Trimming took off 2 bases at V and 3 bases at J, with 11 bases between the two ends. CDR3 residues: CASSQRQLNNQPQHF. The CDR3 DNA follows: TGCGCCAGCAGCCAAAGGCAATTGAACAATCAGCCCCAGCATTTT.

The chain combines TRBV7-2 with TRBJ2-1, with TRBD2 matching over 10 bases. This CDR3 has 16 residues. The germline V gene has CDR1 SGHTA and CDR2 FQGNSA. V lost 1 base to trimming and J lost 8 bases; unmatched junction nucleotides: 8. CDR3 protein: CASSLGSGSGRDEQFF. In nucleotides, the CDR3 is TGTGCCAGCAGCTTAGGCAGCGGGAGCGGGAGGGATGAGCAGTTCTTC.

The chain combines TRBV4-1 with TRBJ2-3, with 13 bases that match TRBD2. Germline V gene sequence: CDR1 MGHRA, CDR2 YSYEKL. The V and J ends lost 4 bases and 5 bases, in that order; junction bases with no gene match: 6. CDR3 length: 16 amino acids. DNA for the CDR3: TGCGCCAGCAGCCCCCTCGGGACTAGCGGGAAAGATACGCAGTATTTT. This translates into CASSPLGTSGKDTQYF.

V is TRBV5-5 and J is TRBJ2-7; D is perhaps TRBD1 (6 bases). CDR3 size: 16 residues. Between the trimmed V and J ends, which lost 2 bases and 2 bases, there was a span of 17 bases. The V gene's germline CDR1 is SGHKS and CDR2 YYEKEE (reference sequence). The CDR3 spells CASSLAVGQFAYEQYF. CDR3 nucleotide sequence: TGTGCCAGCAGCTTAGCGGTAGGACAGTTTGCCTACGAGCAGTACTTC.

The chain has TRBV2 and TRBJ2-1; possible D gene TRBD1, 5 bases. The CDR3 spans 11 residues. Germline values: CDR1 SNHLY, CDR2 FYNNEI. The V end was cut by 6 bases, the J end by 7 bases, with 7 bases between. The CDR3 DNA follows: TGTGCCAGCAGCAAGGGGAATGAGCAGTTCTTC. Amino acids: CASSKGNEQFF. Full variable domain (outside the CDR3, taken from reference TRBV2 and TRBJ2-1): EPEVTQTPSHQVTQMGQEVILRCVPISNHLYFYWYRQILGQKVEFLVSFYNNEISEKSEIFDDQFSVERPDGSNFTLKIRSTKLEDSAMYFCASSKGNEQFFGPGTRLTVL.

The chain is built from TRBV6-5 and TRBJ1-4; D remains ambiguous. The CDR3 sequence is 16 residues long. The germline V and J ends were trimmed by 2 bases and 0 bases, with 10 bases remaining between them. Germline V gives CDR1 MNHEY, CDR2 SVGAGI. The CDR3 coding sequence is TGTGCCAGCAGTTACGGTCACACGGCAACTAATGAAAAACTGTTTTTT. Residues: CASSYGHTATNEKLFF.

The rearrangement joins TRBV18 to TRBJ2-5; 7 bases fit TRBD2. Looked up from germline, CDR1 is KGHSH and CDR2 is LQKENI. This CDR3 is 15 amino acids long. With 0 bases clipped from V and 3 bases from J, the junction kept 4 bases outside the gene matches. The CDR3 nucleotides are TGTGCCAGCTCACCACCGCGGGCGGGGGAAGAGACCCAGTACTTC. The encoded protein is CASSPPRAGEETQYF.